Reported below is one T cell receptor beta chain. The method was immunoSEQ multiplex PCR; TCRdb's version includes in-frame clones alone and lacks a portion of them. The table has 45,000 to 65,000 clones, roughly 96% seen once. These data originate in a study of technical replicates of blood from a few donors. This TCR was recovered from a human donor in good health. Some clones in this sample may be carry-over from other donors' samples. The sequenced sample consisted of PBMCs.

In nucleotides, the CDR3 is TGTGCCAGTAGCTTGTTAAACACTGAAGCTTTCTTT. It translates to CASSLLNTEAFF. V gene TRBV19 combines with J gene TRBJ1-1; D is ambiguous. Trimming removed 6 bases from V and 2 bases from J, with 7 bases in between. Germline V CDR1 and CDR2: LNHDA, SQIVND (reference sequence). CDR3 length: 12 residues.